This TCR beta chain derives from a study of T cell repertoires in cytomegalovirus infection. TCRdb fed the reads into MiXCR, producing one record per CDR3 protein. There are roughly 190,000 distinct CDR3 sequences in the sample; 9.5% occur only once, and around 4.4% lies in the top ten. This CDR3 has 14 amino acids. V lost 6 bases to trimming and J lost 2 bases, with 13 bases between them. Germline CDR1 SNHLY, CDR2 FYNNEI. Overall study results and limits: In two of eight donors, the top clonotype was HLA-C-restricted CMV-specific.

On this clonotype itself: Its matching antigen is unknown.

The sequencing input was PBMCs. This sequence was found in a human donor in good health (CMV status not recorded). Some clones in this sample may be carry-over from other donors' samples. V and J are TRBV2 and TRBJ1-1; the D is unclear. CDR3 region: CASSYNTVNTEAFF. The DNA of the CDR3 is TGTGCCAGCAGCTACAATACAGTTAACACTGAAGCTTTCTTT.